This note documents a single TCR beta chain sequence. This CDR3 region has 14 residues. With V trimmed by 7 bases and J by 8 bases, 13 bases remained unmatched. Germline V lookup: CDR1 SEHNR, CDR2 FQNEAQ (reference sequence). The data were taken from a study of blood T cell repertoires in COVID-19. For the study at large: Spain, Italy and the United States supplied samples that represented acute and convalescent COVID-19.

Assay: immunoSEQ multiplex PCR; the TCRdb copy retains only in-frame clones and omits some. The sample has 150,000 or so clones, 75% to 90% seen once. The J gene is TRBJ1-2, the V gene TRBV7-9, with TRBD1 matching over 7 bases. This sequence was found in a woman in her sixties with COVID-19, enrolled during active disease. Sequencing was performed on peripheral blood. CDR3 bases: TGTGCCAGCACCCCCCGGGAGGGGGCAGAGGGCTACACCTTC. Translation gives CASTPREGAEGYTF.